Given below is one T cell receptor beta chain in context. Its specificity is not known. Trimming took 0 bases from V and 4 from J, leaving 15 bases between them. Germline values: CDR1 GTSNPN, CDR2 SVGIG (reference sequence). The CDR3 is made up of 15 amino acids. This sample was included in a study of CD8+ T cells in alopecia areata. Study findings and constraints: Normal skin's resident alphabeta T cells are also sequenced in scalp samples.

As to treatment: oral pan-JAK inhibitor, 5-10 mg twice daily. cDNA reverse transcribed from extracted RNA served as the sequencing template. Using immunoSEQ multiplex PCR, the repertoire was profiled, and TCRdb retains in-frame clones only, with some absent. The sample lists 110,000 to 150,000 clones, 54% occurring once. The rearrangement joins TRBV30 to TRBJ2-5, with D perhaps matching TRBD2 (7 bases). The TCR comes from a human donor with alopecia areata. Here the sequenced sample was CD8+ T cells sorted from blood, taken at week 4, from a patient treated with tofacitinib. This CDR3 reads CAWSVGTGRVETQYF. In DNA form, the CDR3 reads TGTGCCTGGAGTGTCGGTACAGGGAGGGTAGAGACCCAGTACTTC. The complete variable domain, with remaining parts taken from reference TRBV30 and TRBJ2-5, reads SQTIHQWPATLVQPVGSPLSLECTVEGTSNPNLYWYRQAAGRGLQLLFYSVGIGQISSEVPQNLSASRPQDRQFILSSKKLLLSDSGFYLCAWSVGTGRVETQYFGPGTRLLVL.